The TCR beta chain described here comes from a study of blood T cell repertoires in COVID-19. Study-wide context: Acute-phase and convalescent COVID-19 samples originated in the United States, Italy and Spain.

Seattle's enrolled individuals joined amid active infection and were then monitored longitudinally. Study processing details: Reference gene primer amplification gave estimated nucleated cell counts. Sequencing was performed with immunoSEQ multiplex PCR; in TCRdb, only in-frame clones are kept and a portion is missing. V and J calls and clone size are as listed in that table; D and trimming were resolved from the DNA. The sample holds 200,000 to 300,000 clones; about 91% are singletons and the top ten take approximately 2.6%. Germline assignment: CDR1 KGHDR and CDR2 SFDVKD. This CDR3 has 16 amino acids. V lost 5 bases, J lost 8 bases, and 21 bases lay in between.

The sequencing sample was made of peripheral blood. The chain joins TRBV24-1 to TRBJ2-1; D is perhaps TRBD1 (6 bases). The TCR originated in a person aged 18-35 years with COVID-19, enrolled during active disease. The CDR3 here is CATSGPDRKGQDEQFF. The CDR3, as DNA: TGTGCCACCAGTGGCCCCGACAGGAAGGGCCAAGATGAGCAGTTCTTC.